The clone carrying this T cell receptor beta chain was seen once. What it recognizes is unknown. This specimen comes from a study of cytomegalovirus exposure and HLA in healthy donors. Study-level findings and limits: The CMV antigen specificity of a few CMV-associated chains was confirmed through in vitro analysis. A missense variant in DCLRE1C was later tied to TCR beta V- and J-gene trimming.

The CDR3 length is 18 residues. The trim removed 0 bases at V and 5 bases at J, leaving 15 bases unmatched. Germline CDR1 is LNHNV and CDR2 is YYDKDF (reference sequence). In the PCR, 60 Vbeta and 13 Jbeta primers were used. Generated by immunoSEQ multiplex PCR, the TCRdb table keeps only in-frame clones and is missing some. The sample has about 120,000 clones, roughly three quarters seen once. The sequence came from a woman aged 40 to 50 in good health and CMV-seropositive. Sequencing used PBMCs. V usage is TRBV15 and J usage is TRBJ2-5, with 7 bases matching TRBD2. CDR3 nucleotide sequence: TGTGCCACCAGCAGAGATCAAGCGGGACGTCAAGGCCAGGAGACCCAGTACTTC. As protein: CATSRDQAGRQGQETQYF.